This note documents a single T cell receptor (beta chain) sequence. The target antigen is unknown. As processed by the authors: Junction-only sequences without quality scores were provided by ImmunoSEQ, so filtering was different. The repertoire was sequenced with immunoSEQ multiplex PCR; TCRdb's copy has only in-frame clones and lacks some. V and J calls and clone size are those listed in that table; D and trimming were worked out from the DNA. The sample carries about 2.2 million clones, just under 95% recorded once. These data belong to a study of shared clonotypes between healthy human individuals. Turning to the study itself: Every donor yielded three CD4 naive, three CD4 memory, two CD8 naive and one CD8 memory plate.

Per the germline V gene, CDR1 is SGHAT and CDR2 is FQNNGV. Losses at the gene ends were 5 bases for V and 2 bases for J; bases not matched to a gene: 7. The CDR3 is 16 residues long. It was CD45RO-negative cells, positively selected for CCR7, that made up naive CD8 cells, with terminally differentiated effector memory CD45RA+ cells excluded. Overall study results and limits: The four-donor shared clonotypes exceeded non-shared clonotypes in generation probability, with non-shared ones scoring lower. With few donors, the genetic and exposure-history diversity represented was limited.

Sequencing was done on a sample of naive CD8+ T cells from PBMCs. The rearrangement uses TRBV11-2 and TRBJ2-1; 9 bases agree with TRBD2. The origin of this receptor is a man between 18 and 35 years old in good health. Some clones in this sample may be carry-over from other donors' samples. The CDR3 DNA is TGTGCCAGCAGCGCATTGACTAGCGGCCCCTACAATGAGCAGTTCTTC. It codes for CASSALTSGPYNEQFF.